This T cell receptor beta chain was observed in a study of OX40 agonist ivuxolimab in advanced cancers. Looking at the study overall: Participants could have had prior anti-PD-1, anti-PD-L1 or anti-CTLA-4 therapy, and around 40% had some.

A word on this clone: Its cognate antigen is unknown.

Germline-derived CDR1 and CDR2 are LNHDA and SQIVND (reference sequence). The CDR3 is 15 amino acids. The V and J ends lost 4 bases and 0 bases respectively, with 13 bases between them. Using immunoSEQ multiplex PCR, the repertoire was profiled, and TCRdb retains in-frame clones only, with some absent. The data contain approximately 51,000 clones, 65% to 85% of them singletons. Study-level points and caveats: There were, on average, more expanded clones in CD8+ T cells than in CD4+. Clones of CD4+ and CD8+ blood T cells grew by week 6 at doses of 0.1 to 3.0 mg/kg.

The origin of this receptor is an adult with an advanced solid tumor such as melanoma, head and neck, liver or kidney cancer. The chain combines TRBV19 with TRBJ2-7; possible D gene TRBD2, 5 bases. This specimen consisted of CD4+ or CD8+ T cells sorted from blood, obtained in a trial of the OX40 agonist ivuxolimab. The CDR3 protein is CASSSWETRSYEQYF. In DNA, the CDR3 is TGTGCCAGTAGTAGCTGGGAGACCCGCTCCTACGAGCAGTACTTC.